These 3 T cell receptor beta chains originate from one sample sequenced in a study of blood T cell repertoires in COVID-19. TCRdb keeps only in-frame clones here, not all; method: immunoSEQ multiplex PCR. The sample has 220,000 or so clones; under 90% are singletons. The sample comprised peripheral blood. Receptors originate from a woman in her sixties or seventies who had recovered from COVID-19.

This clone was seen only once. J is TRBJ1-4 and V is TRBV5-1; 10 bases fit TRBD1. CDR3 size: 14 residues. J lost 8 bases, V lost 1 base, and 2 bases had no gene match. Germline V gene sequence: CDR1 SGHRS, CDR2 YFSETQ. The CDR3 nucleotides read TGCGCCAGCAGCTTGTGGGACAGGGGCGAAAAACTGTTTTTT. This sequence encodes CASSLWDRGEKLFF.

The chain links TRBV11-2 to TRBJ1-1, with D tentatively TRBD1 (6 bases). Germline CDR1 reads SGHAT; CDR2 reads FQNNGV. Trimming left V 6 bases short and J 13 bases short, with 18 bases between. This CDR3 has 12 residues. In nucleotides, the CDR3 is TGTGCCAGCAGAACAACCGGGACAAGGTGTTTCTTT. Its translation: CASRTTGTRCFF.

The chain has TRBV4-1 and TRBJ1-2; D possibly corresponds to TRBD1 (5 bases). The germline V and J ends were trimmed by 4 bases and 8 bases, with 20 bases remaining between them. This CDR3 is 15 amino acids long. Germline-derived CDR1 and CDR2 are MGHRA and YSYEKL. DNA for the CDR3: TGCGCCAGCAGCCTAGCGGCCCGGGACGAATGGGGCTACACCTTC. Translation: CASSLAARDEWGYTF.